This T cell receptor (beta chain) was recovered during a study of shared T cell receptors in the human thymus. The CDR3 has 18 residues. V shed 5 bases, J shed 2 bases, and the junction held 15 bases outside the gene matches. The germline V gene has CDR1 MDHEN and CDR2 SYDVKM. Repertoires were generated with immunoSEQ multiplex PCR, while TCRdb's copy carries only in-frame clones and drops some. The sample lists hundreds of thousands of clones; more than 75% were seen once. A further study also used this sample, focusing on human thymus T cells. That publication notes: Thymic material originated from resections removed in the course of corrective heart surgery.

The sample taken for sequencing was thymocytes. This chain connects TRBV28 to TRBJ1-5; 7 positions match TRBD1. The TCR sequence derives from a boy under two years old with a congenital heart defect. For the CDR3, the DNA is TGTGCCAGCAGTCAGGACAGGTTAGGGTTAGTTGGCAATCAGCCCCAGCATTTT. Amino acids: CASSQDRLGLVGNQPQHF. The variable domain in full, with the rest retrieved from reference TRBV28 and TRBJ1-5, is DVKVTQSSRYLVKRTGEKVFLECVQDMDHENMFWYRQDPGLGLRLIYFSYDVKMKEKGDIPEGYSVSREKKERFSLILESASTNQTSMYLCASSQDRLGLVGNQPQHFGDGTRLSIL.